A single sample is the source of the 9 T cell receptor beta chains below, sequenced in a study of blood T cell repertoires in COVID-19. Libraries were prepared by immunoSEQ multiplex PCR; TCRdb keeps only in-frame clonotypes and omits some of them. The table lists more than 150,000 clones, more than 75% of them singletons. The specimen was PBMCs or T cells enriched from blood (not recorded which). These receptors were obtained from a woman aged 50 to 60 who had recovered from COVID-19.

This chain connects TRBV5-1 to TRBJ1-5, with D unresolved. Trimming removed 0 bases from V and 0 bases from J, with 10 bases in between. The CDR3 is made up of 16 amino acids. CDR1 is SGHRS, CDR2 YFSETQ, per germline. The CDR3 DNA reads as TGCGCCAGCAGCTTGGAGCCAGGCTATAGCAATCAGCCCCAGCATTTT. It yields the protein CASSLEPGYSNQPQHF.

V and J are TRBV21-1 and TRBJ2-3; the listed D gene, TRBD2, was not tested against the DNA. TRBV21-1 is labeled a pseudogene. The CDR3 has 21 residues. The chain's CDR3 is CASSKKALRGRGLGLRDTQYF. For the CDR3, the DNA is TGTGCCAGCAGCAAGAAGGCCTTACGAGGGAGGGGGTTGGGGCTAAGAGATACGCAGTATTTT.

The table lists this clone with a few counts. V and J are TRBV19 and TRBJ1-6, with unresolved D. V was trimmed by 4 bases and J by 7 bases, leaving 17 bases between them. Germline CDR1 reads LNHDA; CDR2 reads SQIVND (reference sequence). The CDR3 is 16 residues long. This CDR3 reads CASSTPRNRGNSPLHF. The CDR3 coding sequence is TGTGCCAGTAGTACACCCAGAAACCGCGGGAATTCACCCCTCCACTTT. Looking up the rest from reference TRBV19 and TRBJ1-6 gives the full variable domain: DGGITQSPKYLFRKEGQNVTLSCEQNLNHDAMYWYRQDPGQGLRLIYYSQIVNDFQKGDIAEGYSVSREKKESFPLTVTSAQKNPTAFYLCASSTPRNRGNSPLHFGNGTRLTVT.

This clone was counted a single time. The CDR3 nucleotides are TGCAGTGCTAGTTCCAGCGGGAGGATGGATGAGCAGTTCTTC. The encoded protein is CSASSSGRMDEQFF. V and J are TRBV20-1 and TRBJ2-1; TRBD2 agrees at 9 bases. The germline gives CDR1 DFQATT, CDR2 SNEGSKA (reference sequence). CDR3 length: 14 residues. The V segment lost 3 bases and the J segment 8 bases; nucleotides outside the gene matches: 8.

This chain uses TRBV29-1 with TRBJ1-2; D is ambiguous. V lost 3 bases to trimming and J lost 6 bases, with 11 bases between them. CDR3 length: 12 residues. From germline, CDR1 is SQVTM and CDR2 ANQGSEA. CDR3 bases: TGCAGCGTTGATTACAGCTACCATGGCTACACCTTC. Residues: CSVDYSYHGYTF.

The rearrangement links TRBV5-1 to TRBJ1-1, with 9 bases aligning to TRBD1. There are 15 residues in the CDR3. In germline, CDR1 is SGHRS, CDR2 YFSETQ. With 4 bases clipped from V and 6 bases from J, the junction kept 10 bases outside the gene matches. The CDR3 DNA follows: TGCGCCAGCAGCAGTTTGTTGGGACAGGGACCTGAAGCTTTCTTT. It codes for CASSSLLGQGPEAFF.

The genes are TRBV6-5 and TRBJ1-2; the match to TRBD1 covers 7 bases. The ends lost 6 bases at V and 2 bases at J; junction bases unmatched: 6. In germline, CDR1 is MNHEY, CDR2 SVGAGI. The CDR3 covers 14 residues. The CDR3 loop is CASRSVGGNYGYTF. The DNA of the CDR3 is TGTGCCAGCAGGTCGGTAGGGGGCAACTATGGCTACACCTTC.

The chain links TRBV13 to TRBJ2-1; 16 bases are a match to TRBD2. CDR3 length: 22 residues. With V trimmed by 0 bases and J by 10 bases, 21 bases remained unmatched. Germline V gene data show CDR1 as PRHDT and CDR2 as FYEKMQ (reference sequence). DNA for the CDR3: TGTGCCAGCAGCTTAGGCCTTTGGGGACTAGCGGGAGGGCCCTCGAAGATGGGGGAGCAGTTCTTC. It translates to CASSLGLWGLAGGPSKMGEQFF.

This clone has only a few counts. The chain couples TRBV11-3 to TRBJ2-7, with a tentative D call TRBD2 (5 bases). V was trimmed by 5 bases and J by 2 bases, leaving 19 bases between them. The CDR3 is 16 residues long. Germline V gene sequence: CDR1 SGHNT, CDR2 YENEEA. CDR3 region: CASSPLIGSLTYEQYF. The CDR3 DNA follows: TGTGCCAGCAGCCCGTTGATAGGGAGTCTGACCTACGAGCAGTACTTC.